The 7 T cell receptor beta chains listed next were all sequenced from one sample in a study of T-cell memory formation after mild COVID-19. MiXCR, applied by TCRdb to the 5' RACE reads, yields one record per CDR3 protein. The sample shows roughly 560,000 distinct CDR3 sequences, around 21% of them seen only once. Sequencing was carried out using PBMCs or a T cell subset sorted from them (not recorded which). These TCRs come from an adult woman who had mild COVID-19 (a few samples of this study predate the infection). Cell type and time point are not known.

This clonotype came up a few times. The chain links TRBV12-3 or TRBV12-4 to TRBJ2-7; D may match TRBD1 or TRBD2 (5 bases each). Trimming took off 4 bases at V and 4 bases at J, with 14 bases between the two ends. The CDR3 runs 14 residues. CDR3 sequence (DNA): TGTGCCAGCAGTTGGCGTGGGGGTGGGTACGAGCAGTACTTC. It yields the protein CASSWRGGGYEQYF.

This clonotype was counted only a few times. J is TRBJ2-7 and V is TRBV5-1; no firm D call. CDR3 length: 14 amino acids. Germline loops: CDR1 SGHRS, CDR2 YFSETQ. Between the trimmed V and J ends, which lost 5 bases and 2 bases, there was a span of 14 bases. The chain's CDR3 is CASRPSSPPYEQYF. The CDR3 DNA sequence: TGCGCCAGCAGGCCTAGTTCGCCCCCCTACGAGCAGTACTTC.

A few counts support this clonotype. The V call is TRBV5-4, the J call TRBJ2-5; 9 bases agree with TRBD1. Trimming cost V 0 bases and J 4 bases; bases outside gene matches: 4. CDR3 length: 15 residues. Per germline, CDR1 SGHNT and CDR2 YYREEE (reference sequence). The DNA of the CDR3 is TGTGCCAGCAGCTTGGGTATGACAGGGGGAGAGACCCAGTACTTC. Translating it yields CASSLGMTGGETQYF.

This clonotype was found a few times. This chain connects TRBV7-9 to TRBJ2-7; 16 bases line up with TRBD2. Germline V gene data show CDR1 as SEHNR and CDR2 as FQNEAQ (reference sequence). CDR3 length: 17 residues. V shed 3 bases, J shed 4 bases, and the junction held 6 bases outside the gene matches. CDR3 sequence (DNA): TGTGCCAGCAGCTTGGGGACTAGCGGGAGGGACCATTACGAGCAGTACTTC. Amino acids: CASSLGTSGRDHYEQYF.

DNA of the CDR3: TGTGCCAGCAGCTTGATGTTGACTAGCGGGATTGGTGAGACCCAGTACTTC. Its protein product is CASSLMLTSGIGETQYF. This sequence joins TRBV5-6 and TRBJ2-5; 11 nucleotides agree with TRBD2. The CDR3 is 17 amino acids. The V gene's germline CDR1 is SGHDT and CDR2 YYEEEE. V trimming: 1 base; J trimming: 5 bases; junction bases outside the gene matches: 10.

The sample holds a few counts of this clonotype. The chain combines TRBV12-3 or TRBV12-4 with TRBJ2-7; TRBD2 agrees at 16 bases. The length of the CDR3 is 17 residues. The V segment lost 4 bases and the J segment 9 bases; nucleotides outside the gene matches: 12. Here the CDR3 reads CASSSGLAGGPLSGQYF. The CDR3 nucleotides read TGTGCCAGCAGTTCGGGACTAGCGGGAGGGCCTTTGTCGGGGCAGTACTTC.

The rearrangement links TRBV7-9 to TRBJ2-7, with 12 nucleotides matching TRBD2. This CDR3 is 19 amino acids long. CDR1 SEHNR and CDR2 FQNEAQ come from the germline V gene (reference sequence). The V gene end was trimmed by 0 bases and the J gene end by 0 bases; junction bases not matched to a gene: 9. Written as DNA, the CDR3 is TGTGCCAGCAGCTTAGCGCGCCTAGCGGGAGGGCTTAGCTCCTACGAGCAGTACTTC. Translation gives CASSLARLAGGLSSYEQYF.